This passage covers 9 T cell receptor beta chains from one sample sequenced in a study of blood T cell repertoires in COVID-19. Sequenced by immunoSEQ multiplex PCR; TCRdb stores in-frame clones only, minus some. The table shows fewer than 120,000 clones, with approximately 90% occurring only once. The specimen sequenced was peripheral blood. These receptors were obtained from a woman in her forties or fifties with acute or convalescent COVID-19.

This clone showed up just once. The genes are TRBV18 and TRBJ2-2; TRBD1 matches at 8 bases. The CDR3 is 18 residues long. Germline CDR1 is KGHSH and CDR2 is LQKENI. J was trimmed by 0 bases and V by 1 base; bases with no gene match: 7. The CDR3 DNA sequence: TGTGCCAGCTCACCACAAGCTTTGACAGGGGCGAACACCGGGGAGCTGTTTTTT. Translation: CASSPQALTGANTGELFF.

The chain uses TRBV29-1 and TRBJ2-7, with 7 bases aligning to TRBD1. V shed 7 bases, J shed 0 bases, and the junction held 6 bases outside the gene matches. The CDR3 covers 13 residues. CDR1 is SQVTM and CDR2 is ANQGSEA in the germline V gene. The CDR3 spells CSAATGISYEQYF. In nucleotides, the CDR3 is TGCAGCGCCGCGACAGGGATCTCCTACGAGCAGTACTTC.

The V call is TRBV19, the J call TRBJ1-2, with D possibly TRBD1 on 5 matching bases. Between the trimmed V and J ends, which lost 3 bases and 4 bases, there was a span of 15 bases. The germline CDR1 and CDR2 sequences are LNHDA and SQIVND (reference sequence). The CDR3 has 15 amino acids. The CDR3 nucleotides read TGTGCCAGTAGTATTACCCCGGCAGGGCCCTATGGCTACACCTTC. Protein: CASSITPAGPYGYTF. The variable domain in full, with the rest retrieved from reference TRBV19 and TRBJ1-2, is DGGITQSPKYLFRKEGQNVTLSCEQNLNHDAMYWYRQDPGQGLRLIYYSQIVNDFQKGDIAEGYSVSREKKESFPLTVTSAQKNPTAFYLCASSITPAGPYGYTFGSGTRLTVV.

The V and J genes are TRBV18 and TRBJ2-3; possible D gene TRBD1, 6 bases. V lost 6 bases, J lost 9 bases, and 16 bases lay in between. Per the germline V gene, CDR1 is KGHSH and CDR2 is LQKENI. The CDR3 sequence is 13 residues long. CDR3 DNA: TGTGCCAGCTCGGACAGTGAGGAGAACACGCAGTATTTT. Amino acid sequence: CASSDSEENTQYF.

The J gene is TRBJ2-6, the V gene TRBV2, with a possible D match to TRBD2 (6 bases). V shed 10 bases and J shed 0 bases, with 16 bases lying between them. This CDR3 has 16 amino acids. CDR1 and CDR2 (germline): SNHLY, FYNNEI. CDR3 DNA: TGTGCCACCTCGGGACTGCCTCTCTCTGGGGCCAACGTCCTGACTTTC. This translates into CATSGLPLSGANVLTF.

The chain joins TRBV3-1 (or the pseudogene TRBV3-2) to TRBJ1-3; D possibly corresponds to TRBD1 (6 bases). The germline V gene has CDR1 LGHDT and CDR2 YNNKEL (reference sequence). The CDR3 sequence is 14 residues long. V was clipped by 4 bases and J by 9 bases, with 16 bases between them. This CDR3 reads CASSPGRGGSTIYF. The CDR3 nucleotides read TGTGCCAGCAGCCCCGGCAGGGGCGGGTCCACCATATATTTT.

The V and J genes are TRBV11-2 and TRBJ1-6; D uncertain. The V gene's germline CDR1 is SGHAT and CDR2 FQNNGV. The CDR3 contains 14 residues. The V and J ends lost 0 bases and 9 bases respectively, with 9 bases between them. The chain's CDR3 is CASSLEGNGSPLHF. The CDR3 nucleotides are TGTGCCAGCAGCTTAGAGGGCAACGGTTCACCCCTCCACTTT.

The chain carries TRBV28 and TRBJ2-7, with D tentatively TRBD2 (5 bases). V was clipped by 1 base and J by 6 bases, with 10 bases between them. The CDR3 has 13 amino acids. The V gene's germline CDR1 is MDHEN and CDR2 SYDVKM. The CDR3 region has the DNA TGTGCCAGCAGTTTATTGGTGGGGAGCGAGCAGTACTTC. It codes for CASSLLVGSEQYF. Full variable domain (remainder filled in from reference TRBV28 and TRBJ2-7): DVKVTQSSRYLVKRTGEKVFLECVQDMDHENMFWYRQDPGLGLRLIYFSYDVKMKEKGDIPEGYSVSREKKERFSLILESASTNQTSMYLCASSLLVGSEQYFGPGTRLTVT.

V usage is TRBV7-2 and J usage is TRBJ2-7; 16 positions match TRBD2. Per the germline V gene, CDR1 is SGHTA and CDR2 is FQGNSA. The CDR3 totals 17 residues. The trim removed 5 bases at V and 4 bases at J, leaving 8 bases unmatched. This chain's CDR3 is CASSNTGLAGGFYEQYF. CDR3 in DNA: TGTGCCAGCAGCAACACGGGACTAGCGGGAGGGTTTTACGAGCAGTACTTC. The whole variable domain, filled in from reference TRBV7-2 and TRBJ2-7, reads GAGVSQSPSNKVTEKGKDVELRCDPISGHTALYWYRQSLGQGLEFLIYFQGNSAPDKSGLPSDRFSAERTGGSVSTLTIQRTQQEDSAVYLCASSNTGLAGGFYEQYFGPGTRLTVT.